The entry below describes one T cell receptor beta chain. Its antigen is unknown. These data belong to a study of cytomegalovirus exposure and HLA in healthy donors. The study's findings and limits: About 87% or about 30% of the time was how often most TCR beta V segments were productive, according to an earlier analysis. Over 15,000 TCR beta sequences were associated with HLA alleles at 0.05 false discovery rate in a later analysis.

60 Vbeta and 13 Jbeta primers were used in PCR. Profiled with immunoSEQ multiplex PCR; TCRdb holds only in-frame clones, not every one. In the table there are 150,000 to 160,000 clones, 70% to 80% of which are singletons. The sequence derives from a man in his thirties or forties in good health and CMV-seropositive. The sequenced sample consisted of PBMCs.

This chain's CDR3 is CASSLLTSGGETQYF. DNA of the CDR3: TGTGCCAGCAGTTTACTGACTAGCGGGGGAGAGACCCAGTACTTC. J is TRBJ2-5 and V is TRBV27, with TRBD2 matching 12 bases. Trimming cost V 2 bases and J 4 bases; bases outside gene matches: 2. Germline CDR1 reads MNHEY; CDR2 reads SMNVEV (reference sequence). The CDR3 runs to 15 residues.